This T cell receptor beta chain was identified during a study of blood T cell repertoires in COVID-19 (dated by TCRdb to the early 2020s). Notes on the research overall: Samples from collaborators originated in the United States, Italy and Spain and spanned both the acute and convalescent phases of COVID-19. Subjects who had been exposed to COVID-19, were actively infected with it, or had recovered from it provided the deeply sampled blood TCRbeta repertoires that made up the dataset. The repertoires were made available in a free public database intended to serve as a resource for research on the immune response to SARS-CoV-2. A de-identified subject ID, COVID-19 status, age in years and sex were almost always included in the sample metadata. The material from the prospective study consisted of cDNA or gDNA derived from T cells, B-cell-depleted T cells, or PBMCs. HLA class I and class II types, where available, came from metadata supplied by the sample provider rather than from assay-based typing. The samples were drawn from two sources: the first 160 participants of the ongoing ImmuneRACE study, and 950 to 1,500 subjects contributed by 6 global collaborators.

Whole blood was collected in K2EDTA tubes by collaborating institutions according to the institutions' own protocols. Collaborator samples were shipped for TCRbeta analysis as frozen whole blood, isolated PBMCs, or DNA extracted from either sample type. TCRbeta CDR3 regions were amplified from genomic DNA using the immunoSEQ Assay, a bias-controlled multiplex PCR. As for the original processing: The number of nucleated cells in each sample was estimated by amplification of reference gene primers within the assay. Sequence reads were collapsed and filtered to measure the absolute abundance of every unique TCRbeta CDR3 rearrangement. For each sample, productive Simpson clonality was calculated as the square root of Simpson's diversity index across productive rearrangements. Entries here come from immuneACCESS through TCRdb and include only in-frame sequences with V and J called. Some clones fail to appear in such tables; in the studies checked, an unresolved V gene covers under half of the shortfall, and the cause of the remainder is unknown. Clonal size and the V and J genes are those of that table, whereas D and trimming came from the DNA. Here the sample has under 200,000 clones; more than 70% occur a single time. The ten most abundant clones make up roughly 13% of the sample.

The germline V gene yields SNHLY for CDR1 and FYNNEI for CDR2. The CDR3 contains 14 residues, cysteine and phenylalanine counted. Solely the CDR3 DNA is kept, with 42 bases framed from the first base. Trimming removed 6 bases from V and 2 bases from J; the gene matches leave 5 bases unexplained. Comment on this clone: The antigen it binds to is not known. No base quality values were provided; no much bigger clone lies one nucleotide off.

What the study reported, not specific to this receptor: The amount of clinical and demographic metadata varied by source and participant and was provided uncurated.

The TCR sequence derives from a man aged 18 to 29 with active or convalescent COVID-19. The chain is encoded by TRBV2 joined to TRBJ2-3, and 7 bases in between align with TRBD2. Sequencing was performed on peripheral blood. The CDR3 region has the sequence CASRAGVNTDTQYF. DNA sequence: TGTGCCAGCAGGGCGGGAGTGAACACAGATACGCAGTATTTT.